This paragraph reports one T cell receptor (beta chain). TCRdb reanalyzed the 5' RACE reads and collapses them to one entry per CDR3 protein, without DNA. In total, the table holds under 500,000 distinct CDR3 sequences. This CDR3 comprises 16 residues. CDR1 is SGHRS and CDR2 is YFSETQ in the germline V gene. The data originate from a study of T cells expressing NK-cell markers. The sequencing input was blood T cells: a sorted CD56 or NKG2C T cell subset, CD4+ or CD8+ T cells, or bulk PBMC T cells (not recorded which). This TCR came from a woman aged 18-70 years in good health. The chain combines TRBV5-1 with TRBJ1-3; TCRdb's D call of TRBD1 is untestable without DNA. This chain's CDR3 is CASSFYGTDSGNTIYF.